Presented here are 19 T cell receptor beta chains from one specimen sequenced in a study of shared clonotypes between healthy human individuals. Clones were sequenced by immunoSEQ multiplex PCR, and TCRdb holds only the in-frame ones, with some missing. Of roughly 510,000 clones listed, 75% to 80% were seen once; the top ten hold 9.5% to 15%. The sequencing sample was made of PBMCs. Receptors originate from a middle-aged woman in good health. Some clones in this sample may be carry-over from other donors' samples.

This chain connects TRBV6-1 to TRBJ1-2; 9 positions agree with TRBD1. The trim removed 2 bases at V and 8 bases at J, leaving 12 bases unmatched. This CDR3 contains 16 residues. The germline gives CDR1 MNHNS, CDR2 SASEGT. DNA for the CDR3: TGTGCCAGCAGTGAAACAGGGGACAGGGTCGTTTGGGGCTACACCTTC. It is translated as CASSETGDRVVWGYTF.

The CDR3 DNA reads as TGTGCCAGCTCACCAGGCACCCAGCTAGCCAAAAACATTCAGTACTTC. Protein sequence: CASSPGTQLAKNIQYF. The rearrangement joins TRBV18 to TRBJ2-4, with D unclear. Looked up from germline, CDR1 is KGHSH and CDR2 is LQKENI. CDR3 length: 16 residues. V was cut by 2 bases and J by 0 bases, with 11 bases left in between.

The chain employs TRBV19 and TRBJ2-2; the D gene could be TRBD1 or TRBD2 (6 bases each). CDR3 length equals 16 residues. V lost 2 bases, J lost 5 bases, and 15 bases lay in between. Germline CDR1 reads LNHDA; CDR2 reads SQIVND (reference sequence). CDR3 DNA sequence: TGTGCCAGTAGTATACGTGGGGGGCGCAAAACCGGGGAGCTGTTTTTT. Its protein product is CASSIRGGRKTGELFF.

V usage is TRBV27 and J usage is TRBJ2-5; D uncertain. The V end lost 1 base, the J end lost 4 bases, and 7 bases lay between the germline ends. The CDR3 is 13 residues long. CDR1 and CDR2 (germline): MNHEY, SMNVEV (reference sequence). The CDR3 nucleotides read TGTGCCAGCAGTTTATTGTTGGGAGAGACCCAGTACTTC. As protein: CASSLLLGETQYF.

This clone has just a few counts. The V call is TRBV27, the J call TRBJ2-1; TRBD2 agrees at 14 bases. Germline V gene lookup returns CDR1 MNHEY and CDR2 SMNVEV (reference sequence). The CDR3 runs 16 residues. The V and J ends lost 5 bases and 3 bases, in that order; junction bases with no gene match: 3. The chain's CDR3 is CASSQTSGRVYNEQFF. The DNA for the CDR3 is TGTGCCAGCAGTCAGACTAGCGGGAGGGTCTACAATGAGCAGTTCTTC.

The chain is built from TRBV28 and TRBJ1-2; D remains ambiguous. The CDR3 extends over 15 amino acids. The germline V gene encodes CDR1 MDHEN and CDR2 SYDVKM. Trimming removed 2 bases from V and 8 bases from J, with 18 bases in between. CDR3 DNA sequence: TGTGCCAGCAGTTTAGGTCATCGCGCCCCCCGGGGCTACACCTTC. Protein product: CASSLGHRAPRGYTF.

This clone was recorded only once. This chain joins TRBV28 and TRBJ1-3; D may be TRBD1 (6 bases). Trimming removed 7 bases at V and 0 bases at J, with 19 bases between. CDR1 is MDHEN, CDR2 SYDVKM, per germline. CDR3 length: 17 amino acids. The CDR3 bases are TGTGCCAGCACCCTCCAGTGGGGGGGCTACTCTGGAAACACCATATATTTT. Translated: CASTLQWGGYSGNTIYF.

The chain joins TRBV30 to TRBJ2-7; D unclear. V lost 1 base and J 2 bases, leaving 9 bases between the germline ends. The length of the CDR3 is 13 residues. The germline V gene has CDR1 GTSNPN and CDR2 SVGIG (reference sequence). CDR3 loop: CAWSGWQAYEQYF. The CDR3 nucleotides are TGTGCCTGGAGTGGTTGGCAGGCCTACGAGCAGTACTTC.

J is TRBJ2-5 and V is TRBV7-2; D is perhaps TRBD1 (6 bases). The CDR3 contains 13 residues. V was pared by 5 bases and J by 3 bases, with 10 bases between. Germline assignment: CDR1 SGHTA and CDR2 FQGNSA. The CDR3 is CASSQGPEETQYF. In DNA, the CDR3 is TGTGCCAGCAGCCAGGGGCCGGAAGAGACCCAGTACTTC.

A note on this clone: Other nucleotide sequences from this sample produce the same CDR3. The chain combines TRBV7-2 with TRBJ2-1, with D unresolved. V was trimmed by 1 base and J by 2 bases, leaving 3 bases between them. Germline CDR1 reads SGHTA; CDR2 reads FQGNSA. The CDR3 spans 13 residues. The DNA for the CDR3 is TGTGCCAGCAGCTTAGGCCCCTACAATGAGCAGTTCTTC. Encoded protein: CASSLGPYNEQFF.

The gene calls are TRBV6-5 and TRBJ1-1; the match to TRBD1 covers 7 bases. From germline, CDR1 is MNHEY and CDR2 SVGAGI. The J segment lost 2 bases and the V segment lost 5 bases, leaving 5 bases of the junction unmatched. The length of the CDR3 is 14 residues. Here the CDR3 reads CASSKRQGNTEAFF. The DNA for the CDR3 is TGTGCCAGCAGTAAAAGACAGGGAAACACTGAAGCTTTCTTT.

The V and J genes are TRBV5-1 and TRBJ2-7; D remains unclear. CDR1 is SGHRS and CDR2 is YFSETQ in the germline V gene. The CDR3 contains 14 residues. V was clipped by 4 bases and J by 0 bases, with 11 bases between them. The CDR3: CASSPVGSSYEQYF. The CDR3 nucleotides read TGCGCCAGCAGCCCGGTTGGAAGCTCCTACGAGCAGTACTTC. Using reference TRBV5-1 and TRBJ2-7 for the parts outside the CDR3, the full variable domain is KAGVTQTPRYLIKTRGQQVTLSCSPISGHRSVSWYQQTPGQGLQFLFEYFSETQRNKGNFPGRFSGRQFSNSRSEMNVSTLELGDSALYLCASSPVGSSYEQYFGPGTRLTVT.

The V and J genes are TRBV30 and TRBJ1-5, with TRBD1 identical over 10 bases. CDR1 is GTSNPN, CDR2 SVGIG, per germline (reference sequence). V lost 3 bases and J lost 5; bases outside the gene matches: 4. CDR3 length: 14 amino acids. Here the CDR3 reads CAWSPDRGDQPQHF. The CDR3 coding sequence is TGTGCCTGGAGCCCGGACAGGGGGGATCAGCCCCAGCATTTT.

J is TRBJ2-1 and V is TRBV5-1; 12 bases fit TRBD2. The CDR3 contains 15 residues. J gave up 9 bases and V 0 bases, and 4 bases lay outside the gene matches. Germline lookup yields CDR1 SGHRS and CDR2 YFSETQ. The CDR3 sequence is CASSLVTSGSGEQFF. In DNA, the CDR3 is TGCGCCAGCAGCTTGGTGACTAGCGGGAGTGGTGAGCAGTTCTTC.

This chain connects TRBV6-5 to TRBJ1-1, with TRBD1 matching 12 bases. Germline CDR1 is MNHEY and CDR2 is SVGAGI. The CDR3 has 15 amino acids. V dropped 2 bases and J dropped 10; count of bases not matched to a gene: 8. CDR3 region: CASSYSRGQGARAFF. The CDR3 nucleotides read TGTGCCAGCAGTTACAGCCGGGGACAGGGGGCGCGAGCTTTCTTT.

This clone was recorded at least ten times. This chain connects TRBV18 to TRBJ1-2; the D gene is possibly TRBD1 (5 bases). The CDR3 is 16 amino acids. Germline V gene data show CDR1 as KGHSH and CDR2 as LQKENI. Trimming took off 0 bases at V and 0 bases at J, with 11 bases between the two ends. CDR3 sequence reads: CASSPPLGRANYGYTF. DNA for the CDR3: TGTGCCAGCTCACCACCCCTTGGCAGGGCTAACTATGGCTACACCTTC.

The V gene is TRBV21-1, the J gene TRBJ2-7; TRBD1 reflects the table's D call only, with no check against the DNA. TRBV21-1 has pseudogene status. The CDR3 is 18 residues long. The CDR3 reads CASSNVPGQGRKLYEQYF. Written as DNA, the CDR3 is TGTGCCAGCAGCAACGTCCCGGGACAGGGCAGAAAGCTCTACGAGCAGTACTTC.

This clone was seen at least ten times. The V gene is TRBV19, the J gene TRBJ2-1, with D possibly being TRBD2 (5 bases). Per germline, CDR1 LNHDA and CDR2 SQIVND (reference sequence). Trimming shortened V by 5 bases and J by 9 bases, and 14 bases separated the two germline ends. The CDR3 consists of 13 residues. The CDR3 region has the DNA TGTGCCAGTAGTCTACGGACTTTGTCTGAGCAGTTCTTC. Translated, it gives CASSLRTLSEQFF.

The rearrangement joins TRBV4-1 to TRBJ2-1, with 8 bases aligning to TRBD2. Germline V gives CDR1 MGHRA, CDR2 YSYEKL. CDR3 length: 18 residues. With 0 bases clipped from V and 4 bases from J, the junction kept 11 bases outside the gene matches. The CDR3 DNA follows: TGCGCCAGCAGCCAAGAGGGTTTAGCGGGACGAATTTACAATGAGCAGTTCTTC. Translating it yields CASSQEGLAGRIYNEQFF.